A single TCR beta chain is shown here with its context. This clone's antigen is unknown. The input lacks base qualities; no much larger clone sits a single base away. Inclusive of the bounding cysteine and phenylalanine, the CDR3 is 13 residues long. Here the CDR3 DNA is all that survives: 39 bases in frame from base 1. CDR1 and CDR2 are read off the germline V gene as SGHVS and FNYEAQ. V is clipped by 0 bases and J by 4 bases, and the sequence between their germline boundaries is 5 bases long. TCRbeta CDR3 regions were amplified from genomic DNA by means of the immunoSEQ Assay, a bias-controlled multiplex PCR. The paper's processing steps were these. Within the assay, amplification of reference gene primers was used to estimate how many nucleated cells each sample contained. To quantify the absolute abundance of each unique TCRbeta CDR3 rearrangement, sequence reads were collapsed and filtered. For each sample, productive Simpson clonality was calculated as the square root of Simpson's diversity index over productive rearrangements. TCRdb stores this immuneACCESS table with in-frame sequences only. Part of the clones is absent; in the studies checked, under half of the shortfall reflects unresolved V genes, and no reason is known for the rest. D and trimming come from the DNA, and the V and J calls and clone size come from that table. The sample data list about 280,000 clones, and over 75% of these were observed just once. Clones ranked in the top ten supply about 9.8% of the sample.

The collaborating institutions used their own protocols to collect whole blood in K2EDTA tubes. For TCRbeta analysis, collaborator samples were shipped as frozen whole blood, as isolated PBMCs, or as DNA extracted from either sample type. The data were obtained in a study of blood T cell repertoires in COVID-19 (dated by TCRdb to about 2020). Concerning the study at large: Samples from collaborators originated in the United States, Italy and Spain and spanned both the acute and convalescent phases of COVID-19. The material from the prospective study consisted of cDNA or gDNA derived from T cells, B-cell-depleted T cells, or PBMCs. Where HLA class I and class II types were available, the types were taken from metadata supplied by the sample provider, not from assay-based typing. Deeply sampled blood TCRbeta repertoires from subjects exposed to, actively infected with, or recovered from COVID-19 were included in the dataset. The repertoires were released in a freely available public database intended as a resource for research on the immune response to SARS-CoV-2. Samples came from the ongoing ImmuneRACE study (first 160 participants) plus 1,254 subjects from 6 global collaborators. Nearly every sample came with metadata listing a de-identified subject ID, COVID-19 status, age in years and sex. What the study reported, not specific to this receptor: The amount of clinical and demographic metadata varied by source and participant and was provided uncurated.

In this chain, TRBV7-6 is recombined with TRBJ2-3, with an unclear D gene assignment. The source is a man aged 18 to 30 with active or convalescent COVID-19. Specimen: peripheral blood. DNA sequence: TGTGCCAGCAGCTTAGCGCCGGCAGATACGCAGTATTTT. Its translation reads: CASSLAPADTQYF.